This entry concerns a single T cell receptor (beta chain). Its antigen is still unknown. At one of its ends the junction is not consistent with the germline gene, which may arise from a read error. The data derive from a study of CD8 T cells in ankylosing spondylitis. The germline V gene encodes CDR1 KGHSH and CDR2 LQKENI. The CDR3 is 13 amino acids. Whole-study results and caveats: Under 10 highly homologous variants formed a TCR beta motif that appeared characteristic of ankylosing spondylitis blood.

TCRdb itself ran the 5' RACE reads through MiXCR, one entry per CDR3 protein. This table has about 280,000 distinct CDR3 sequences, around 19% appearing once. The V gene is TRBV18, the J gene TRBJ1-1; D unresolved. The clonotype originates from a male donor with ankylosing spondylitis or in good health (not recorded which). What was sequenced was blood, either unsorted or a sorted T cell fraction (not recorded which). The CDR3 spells CASSPVSSTESFF. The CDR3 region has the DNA TGTGCCAGCTCACCAGTCAGCAGCACTGAATCTTTCTTT.